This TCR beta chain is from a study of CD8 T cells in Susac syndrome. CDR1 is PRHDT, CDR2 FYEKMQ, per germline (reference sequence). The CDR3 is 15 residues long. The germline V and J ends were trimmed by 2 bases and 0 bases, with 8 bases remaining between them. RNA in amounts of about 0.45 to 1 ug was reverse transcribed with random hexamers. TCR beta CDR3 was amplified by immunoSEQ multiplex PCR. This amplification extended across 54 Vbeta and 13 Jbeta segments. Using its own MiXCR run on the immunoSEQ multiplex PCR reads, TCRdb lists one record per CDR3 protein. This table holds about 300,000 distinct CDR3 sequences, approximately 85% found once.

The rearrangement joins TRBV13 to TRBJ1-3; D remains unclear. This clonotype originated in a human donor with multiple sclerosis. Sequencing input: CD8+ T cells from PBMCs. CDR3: CASSLIPSSGNTIYF. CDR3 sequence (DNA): TGTGCCAGCAGCTTAATCCCAAGCTCTGGAAACACCATATATTTT.